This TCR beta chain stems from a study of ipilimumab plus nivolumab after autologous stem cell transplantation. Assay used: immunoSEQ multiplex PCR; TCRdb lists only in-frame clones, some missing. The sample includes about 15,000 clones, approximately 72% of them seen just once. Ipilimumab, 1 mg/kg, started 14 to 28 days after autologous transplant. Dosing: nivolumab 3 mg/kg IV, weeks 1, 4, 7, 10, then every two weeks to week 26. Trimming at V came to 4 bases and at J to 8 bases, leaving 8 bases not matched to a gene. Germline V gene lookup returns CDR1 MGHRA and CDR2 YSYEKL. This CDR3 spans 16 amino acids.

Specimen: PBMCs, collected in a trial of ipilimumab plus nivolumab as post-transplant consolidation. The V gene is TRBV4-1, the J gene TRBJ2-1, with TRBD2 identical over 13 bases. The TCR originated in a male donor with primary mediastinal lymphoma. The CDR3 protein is CASSPRLAGGVDEQFF. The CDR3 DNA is TGCGCCAGCAGCCCGAGACTAGCGGGGGGTGTCGATGAGCAGTTCTTC.